The clone carrying this TCR beta chain was found a few times. It was with a sample-barcoded 5' primer and a J-beta primer mix that a second PCR of roughly 7 to 12 cycles was run. Unique molecular identifiers of 12 random nucleotides labeled each cDNA. TCRdb passed the 5' RACE reads through MiXCR, listing each CDR3 protein once. The sample has over 1,500,000 distinct CDR3 sequences; around half are singletons. The CDR3 spans 15 residues. Trimming shortened V by 5 bases and J by 2 bases, and 15 bases separated the two germline ends. The germline CDR1 and CDR2 sequences are SGHTA and FQGNSA. The data were obtained in a study of blood T cells in healthy people across ages.

The clonotype comes from a woman aged 40 to 49 in good health. Sequences were obtained from blood. V gene TRBV7-2 combines with J gene TRBJ2-5; D gene ambiguous. The CDR3 coding sequence is TGTGCCAGCAGCCGGCCGAACCGGGCGCAAGAGACCCAGTACTTC. It translates to CASSRPNRAQETQYF.